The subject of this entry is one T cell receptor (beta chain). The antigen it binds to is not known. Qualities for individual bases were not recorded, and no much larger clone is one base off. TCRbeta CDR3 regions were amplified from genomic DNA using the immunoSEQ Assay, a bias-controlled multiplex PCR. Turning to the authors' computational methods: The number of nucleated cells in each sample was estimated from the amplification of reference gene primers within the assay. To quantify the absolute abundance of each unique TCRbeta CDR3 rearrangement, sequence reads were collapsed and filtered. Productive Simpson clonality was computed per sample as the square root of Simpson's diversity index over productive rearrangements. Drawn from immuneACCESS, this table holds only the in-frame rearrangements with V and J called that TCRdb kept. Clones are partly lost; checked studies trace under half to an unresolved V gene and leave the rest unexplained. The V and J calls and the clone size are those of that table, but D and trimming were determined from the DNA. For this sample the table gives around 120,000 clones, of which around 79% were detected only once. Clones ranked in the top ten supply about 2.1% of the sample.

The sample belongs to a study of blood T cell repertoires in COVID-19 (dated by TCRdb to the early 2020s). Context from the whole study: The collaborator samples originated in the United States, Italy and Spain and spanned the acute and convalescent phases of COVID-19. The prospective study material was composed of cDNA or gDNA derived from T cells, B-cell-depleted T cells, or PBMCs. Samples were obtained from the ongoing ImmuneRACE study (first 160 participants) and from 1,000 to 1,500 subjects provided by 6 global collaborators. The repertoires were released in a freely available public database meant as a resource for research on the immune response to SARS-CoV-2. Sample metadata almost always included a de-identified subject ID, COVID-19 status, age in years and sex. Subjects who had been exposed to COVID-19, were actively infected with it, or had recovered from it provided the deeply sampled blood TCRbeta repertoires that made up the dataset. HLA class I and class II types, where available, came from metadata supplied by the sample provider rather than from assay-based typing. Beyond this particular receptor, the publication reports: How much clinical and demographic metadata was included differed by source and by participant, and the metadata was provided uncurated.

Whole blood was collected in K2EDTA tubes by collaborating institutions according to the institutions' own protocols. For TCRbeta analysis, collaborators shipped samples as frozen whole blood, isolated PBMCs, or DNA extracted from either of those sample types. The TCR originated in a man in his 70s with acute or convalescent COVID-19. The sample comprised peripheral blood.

The CDR3 reads as follows: CAIPGGSYNEQFF. The DNA reads as follows: TGTGCCATCCCGGGGGGGTCCTACAATGAGCAGTTCTTC. The V and J genes are TRBV2 and TRBJ2-1; TRBD2 fits 8 bases in the junction. Trimming takes 10 bases off V and 1 base off J; junction bases not matched to a gene: 3. The cysteine opens and the phenylalanine closes a CDR3 of 13 amino acids. Kept here is only the CDR3 DNA, which spans 39 bases and is read in frame from base 1. CDR1 and CDR2 are read off the germline V gene as SNHLY and FYNNEI.